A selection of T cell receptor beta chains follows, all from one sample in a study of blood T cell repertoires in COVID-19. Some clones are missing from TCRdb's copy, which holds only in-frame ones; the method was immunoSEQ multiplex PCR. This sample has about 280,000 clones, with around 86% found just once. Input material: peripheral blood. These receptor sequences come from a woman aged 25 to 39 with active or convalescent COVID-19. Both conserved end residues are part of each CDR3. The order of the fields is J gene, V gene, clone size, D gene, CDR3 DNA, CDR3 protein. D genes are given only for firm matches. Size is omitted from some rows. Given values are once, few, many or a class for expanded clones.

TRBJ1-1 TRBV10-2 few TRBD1 TGCGCCAGCAGTGAGTCGCGGACAGGGCGAGAAGCTTTCTTT CASSESRTGREAFF
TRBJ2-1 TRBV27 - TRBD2 TGTGCCAGCAGTTTAGGTGGCGGGGGGCCCCCCTACTACAATGAGCAGTTCTTC CASSLGGGGPPYYNEQFF
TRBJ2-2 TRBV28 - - TGTGCCAGCACCGCCCTAGGGGGCGGGGAGCTGTTTTTT CASTALGGGELFF
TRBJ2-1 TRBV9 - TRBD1 TGTGCCAGCAGCGAACAGGGGGCGTCCACCTACAATGAGCAGTTCTTC CASSEQGASTYNEQFF
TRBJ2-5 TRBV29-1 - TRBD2 TGCAGCGTGGACCGACAGTCTAGCGGGGGGCCAGGGGAGACCCAGTACTTC CSVDRQSSGGPGETQYF
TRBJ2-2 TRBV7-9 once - TGTGCCAGCAGCTTACAGGGAACCGGGGAGCTGTTTTTT CASSLQGTGELFF
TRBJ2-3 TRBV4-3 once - TGCGCCAGCAGCCAAGAGTTGAAGGGGGCGGGGACAGATACGCAGTATTTT CASSQELKGAGTDTQYF
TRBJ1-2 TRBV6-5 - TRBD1 TGTGCCAGCAGTTACCGGGGACAGGGAGATGGCTACACCTTC CASSYRGQGDGYTF
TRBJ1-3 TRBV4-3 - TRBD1 TGCGCCAGCAGCCAGGGACAGGTCTCTGGAAACACCATATATTTT CASSQGQVSGNTIYF
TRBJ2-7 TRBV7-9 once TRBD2 TGTGCCAGCAGCTTAGGCGGGAGACCCTACGAGCAGTACTTC CASSLGGRPYEQYF
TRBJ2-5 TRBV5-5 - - TGTGCCAGCAGCACTGAGGGTACCCAGTACTTC CASSTEGTQYF
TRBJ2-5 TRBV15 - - TGTGCCACCAGCAGAGGCACAGGTCGCTTGGGGCAGTACTTC CATSRGTGRLGQYF
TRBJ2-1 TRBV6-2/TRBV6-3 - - TGTGCCAGCAGTACGACGACGGAGCGTTCCTACAATGAGCAGTTCTTC CASSTTTERSYNEQFF
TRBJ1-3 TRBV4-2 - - TGTGCCAGCAGCCAAGGTAGGAGCTCTGGAAACACCATATATTTT CASSQGRSSGNTIYF
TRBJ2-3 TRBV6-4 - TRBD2 TGTGCCAGCAGTGACTCGACTAGCGGGGGGGGCACAGATACGCAGTATTTT CASSDSTSGGGTDTQYF
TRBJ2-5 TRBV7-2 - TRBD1 TGTGCCAGCAGCTTGGATATACCGGACAGGGTCCGAGTGGAGACCCAGTACTTC CASSLDIPDRVRVETQYF
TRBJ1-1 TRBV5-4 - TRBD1 TGTGCCAGCAGCTTGGCGACAGGGGATGAAGCTTTCTTT CASSLATGDEAFF
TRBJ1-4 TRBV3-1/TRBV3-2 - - TGTGCCAGCAGCCAAGCCCAACTTAATGAAAAACTGTTTTTT CASSQAQLNEKLFF
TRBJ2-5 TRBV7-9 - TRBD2 TGTGCCAGCAGTTTACCCCTAGCGGATCAAGAGACCCAGTACTTC CASSLPLADQETQYF
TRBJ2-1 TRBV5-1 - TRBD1 TGCGCCAGCAGCCGGACAGGGAGCTCCTACAATGAGCAGTTCTTC CASSRTGSSYNEQFF
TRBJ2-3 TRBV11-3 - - TGTGCCAGCAGCTTAAGTGGGGGCGGGGGCCCAGATACGCAGTATTTT CASSLSGGGGPDTQYF
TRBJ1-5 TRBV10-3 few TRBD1 TGTGCCACCCGAACGTCCGGGACAGGGGGCATTCAGCCCCAGCATTTT CATRTSGTGGIQPQHF
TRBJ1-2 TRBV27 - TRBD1 TGTGCCAGCAGTTTACATCTTGGACAGGGGGCGTACTATGGCTACACCTTC CASSLHLGQGAYYGYTF
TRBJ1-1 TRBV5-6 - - TGTGCCAGCAGCCCCCGGGGGGGGCTGAACACTGAAGCTTTCTTT CASSPRGGLNTEAFF
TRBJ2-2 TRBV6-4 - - TGTGCCAGCAGTGAAGGCCCTAGCGTCGGGGAGCTGTTTTTT CASSEGPSVGELFF
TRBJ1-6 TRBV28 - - TGTGCCAGCAGTTTCCCTAGCCCGTACCGCTATAATTCACCCCTCCACTTT CASSFPSPYRYNSPLHF
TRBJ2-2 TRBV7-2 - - TGTGCCAGCAGCTTGGAGGGCTATAACACCGGGGAGCTGTTTTTT CASSLEGYNTGELFF
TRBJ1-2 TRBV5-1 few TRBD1 TGCGCCAGCAGCTGGGACAGGTTTACCTATGGCTACACCTTC CASSWDRFTYGYTF
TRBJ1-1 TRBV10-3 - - TGTGCCATCAGCTCGGAGGGAGGGGGTAAGTCTGAAGCTTTCTTT CAISSEGGGKSEAFF
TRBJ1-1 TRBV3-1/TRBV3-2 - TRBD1 TGTGCCAGCAGCCAAGAGGACAGGGCCACTGAAGCTTTCTTT CASSQEDRATEAFF
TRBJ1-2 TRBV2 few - TGTGCCAGCACCCGGGACACGAACTATGGCTACACCTTC CASTRDTNYGYTF
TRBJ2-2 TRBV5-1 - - TGCGCCAGCAGCTCTCTCCCGGGGAACACCGGGGAGCTGTTTTTT CASSSLPGNTGELFF
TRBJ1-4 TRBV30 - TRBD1 TGTGCCTGGAGCGAACAGGGGGCAGGTGAAAAACTGTTTTTT CAWSEQGAGEKLFF
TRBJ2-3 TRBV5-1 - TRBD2 TGCGCCAGCAGCTCCCGACTAGCGGGGGGGCGAAATACGCAGTATTTT CASSSRLAGGRNTQYF
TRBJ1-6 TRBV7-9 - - TGTGCCAGCAGCTTAGACAGTTCAGCACCCCTCCACTTT CASSLDSSAPLHF
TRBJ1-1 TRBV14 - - TGTGCCAGCAGCCCTCGGGAGGGGTGGTGGAACACTGAAGCTTTCTTT CASSPREGWWNTEAFF
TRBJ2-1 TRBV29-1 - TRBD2 TGCAGCGTACGCACTAGCGGGGGGGCATACGATGAGCAGTTCTTC CSVRTSGGAYDEQFF
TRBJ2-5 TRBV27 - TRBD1 TGTGCCAGCAGTTTATTCGGGACAGGCCAAGAGACCCAGTACTTC CASSLFGTGQETQYF
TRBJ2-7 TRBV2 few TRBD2 TGTGCCAGTAGCGGGCAGACCTACGAGCAGTACTTC CASSGQTYEQYF
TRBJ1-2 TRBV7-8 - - TGTGCCAGCAGCTTTGGGGACTTCGGGTATGGCTACACCTTC CASSFGDFGYGYTF
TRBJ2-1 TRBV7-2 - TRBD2 TGTGCCAGCACCCCGGCGGGGGGGAATGAGCAGTTCTTC CASTPAGGNEQFF
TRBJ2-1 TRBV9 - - TGTGCCAGCAGCGTAGGGGGGGACTCAGGGTTCTATGAGCAGTTCTTC CASSVGGDSGFYEQFF
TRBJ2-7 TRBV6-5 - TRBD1 TGTGCCAGCAGGCTCCGGACAGGGCCAACCTACGAGCAGTACTTC CASRLRTGPTYEQYF
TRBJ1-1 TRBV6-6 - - TGTGCCAGCAGCAATACGGGTCGTGAGAACACTGAAGCTTTCTTT CASSNTGRENTEAFF
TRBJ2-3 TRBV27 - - TGTGCCAGCAGGCAGGAGGCGGTCACAGATACGCAGTATTTT CASRQEAVTDTQYF
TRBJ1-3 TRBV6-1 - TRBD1 TGTGCCAGCAGTGTCGGGACAGGTATTTCCATCCAGGCGGGAAACACCATATATTTT CASSVGTGISIQAGNTIYF
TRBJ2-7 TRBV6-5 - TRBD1 TGTGCCAGCAGTACACACAGGGGTGCCTACGAGCAGTACTTC CASSTHRGAYEQYF
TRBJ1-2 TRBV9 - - TGTGCCAGCAGCCCTCGACAGGATGGCTACACCTTC CASSPRQDGYTF
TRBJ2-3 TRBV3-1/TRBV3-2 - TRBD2 TGTGCCAGCAGCCCGCGGGCTAGCGGGGGCACAGATACGCAGTATTTT CASSPRASGGTDTQYF
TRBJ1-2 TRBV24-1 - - TGTGCCACCAGTGATAACTCCTTTAACTATGGCTACACCTTC CATSDNSFNYGYTF
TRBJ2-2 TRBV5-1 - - TGCGCCAGCAGCTTTTATGTTGAGGGGGAGCTGTTTTTT CASSFYVEGELFF